This is a list of T cell receptor beta chains from one sample in a study of neurological immune-mediated disorders. MiXCR, run by TCRdb on the 5' RACE reads, gives a single entry per CDR3 protein. Here the sample spans around 83,000 distinct CDR3 sequences, less than 15% being singletons. Sequencing input: PBMCs. The receptors were gathered from a woman aged 45 to 65 in good health. Each CDR3 is given with its conserved first and last residue. A D gene is named only where the DNA matches it firmly. Expanded clones are given a class, and other clones once, few, many or no size at all.

cdr3_nt | cdr3_aa | clone_size | d_call | j_call | v_call
TGTGCCAGCAGCTTACCGGCGGTGGGAAGGGAGCAGTTCTTC | CASSLPAVGREQFF | many | - | TRBJ2-1 | TRBV28
TGTGCCATCAGTGTACGGACAGGCTACGAGCAGTACTTC | CAISVRTGYEQYF | many | TRBD1 | TRBJ2-7 | TRBV10-3
TGTGCCAGTACACCTATTGAGCGGGGGACGAGCACAGATACGCAGTATTTT | CASTPIERGTSTDTQYF | once | TRBD2 | TRBJ2-3 | TRBV28
TGTGCTGACTTTGGCGAAGGGCGGCGTACTCATTCACCCCTCCACTTT | CADFGEGRRTHSPLHF | few | - | TRBJ1-6 | TRBV21-1
TGCAGCGTGGGGGGACTACAAACCTACGAGCAGTACTTC | CSVGGLQTYEQYF | many | TRBD2 | TRBJ2-7 | TRBV29-1
TGTGCCAGCAGCCAGGGGACACCCTACGAGCAGTACTTC | CASSQGTPYEQYF | many | - | TRBJ2-7 | TRBV3-1
TGCAGCGTTGCGGGTTACAATCAGCCCCAGCATTTT | CSVAGYNQPQHF | many | - | TRBJ1-5 | TRBV29-1
TGCAGTGCTAATAAGCGGGGAACCTACGAGCAGTACTTC | CSANKRGTYEQYF | many | TRBD2 | TRBJ2-7 | TRBV20-1
TGTGCCAGCAGAGCGCAGGGACCCTCGTTTTTCTTC | CASRAQGPSFFF | many | - | TRBJ2-1 | TRBV12-3/TRBV12-4
TGTGCCAGTTCTAATGGAAGGGACAGGGGAATGCAGCCCCAGCATTTT | CASSNGRDRGMQPQHF | many | TRBD1 | TRBJ1-5 | TRBV3-1
TGTGCCAGCAGCTTAGAGGATAGCATCGGAGATACGCAGTATTTT | CASSLEDSIGDTQYF | many | - | TRBJ2-3 | TRBV7-6
TGTGCCAGCAGCGGGCCCGGTTCTAGCGGGGGGTGGGCCCATGAGCAGTTCTTC | CASSGPGSSGGWAHEQFF | few | TRBD2 | TRBJ2-1 | TRBV7-6
TGCAGTGGGCGATACGAGGGAGGCCAAAACATTCAGTACTTC | CSGRYEGGQNIQYF | many | - | TRBJ2-4 | TRBV20-1
TGCGCCAGCAGCCGAGGGGGGGGGGACACTGAAGCTTTCTTT | CASSRGGGDTEAFF | many | - | TRBJ1-1 | TRBV5-1
TGCAGCGCCCATTCGGTTGAAGCTTTCTTT | CSAHSVEAFF | many | - | TRBJ1-1 | TRBV29-1
TGCAGTGCTACGGACTTTGTCCACGAGCAGTACTTC | CSATDFVHEQYF | - | - | TRBJ2-7 | TRBV20-1
TGTGCCAGCAGCCGGCTCGGGGGCCCTTTAGAAGCTTTCTTT | CASSRLGGPLEAFF | many | - | TRBJ1-1 | TRBV3-1
TGTGCCAGCAGGGCCCTTTGGGGGAACACTGAAGCTTTCTTT | CASRALWGNTEAFF | many | - | TRBJ1-1 | TRBV28
TGTGCCAGCAGCACCATGGGCGGGAACACAGATACGCAGTATTTT | CASSTMGGNTDTQYF | many | - | TRBJ2-3 | TRBV12-3/TRBV12-4
TGTGCCAGCAGCTTGGGATCTGGCGAGCAGTACTTC | CASSLGSGEQYF | many | - | TRBJ2-7 | TRBV5-5
TGTGCCAGCAGTGAGAGGGATACGCAGTATTTT | CASSERDTQYF | many | - | TRBJ2-3 | TRBV6-1
TGCAGCGTTGACAGGCGGGGTTTGGGGAACACTGAAGCTTTCTTT | CSVDRRGLGNTEAFF | many | - | TRBJ1-1 | TRBV29-1
TGTGCCAGCAGTTTAGCGAGCCAGACGGCCAAAAACATTCAGTACTTC | CASSLASQTAKNIQYF | many | - | TRBJ2-4 | TRBV12-3/TRBV12-4
TGTGCCAGCAGCTTAAGGGGGCGAAGCACAGATACGCAGTATTTT | CASSLRGRSTDTQYF | many | TRBD1 | TRBJ2-3 | TRBV7-2
TGTGCCAGCAGCCTCTCCCGACATGGGGCGAGCCAGCAGTTCTTC | CASSLSRHGASQQFF | - | - | TRBJ2-1 | TRBV6-5
TGTGCCAGCCAGTGGGGGACAGGGCTTAAGGATGAGCAGTTCTTC | CASQWGTGLKDEQFF | many | TRBD1 | TRBJ2-1 | TRBV7-9
TGCGCCAGCAGGCCGGGACAGAGCGAGACCCAGTACTTC | CASRPGQSETQYF | many | TRBD1 | TRBJ2-5 | TRBV5-1
TGCGCCAGCAGCTTGGGACAGGGCGGAGAAAAACTGTTTTTT | CASSLGQGGEKLFF | medium-sized | TRBD1 | TRBJ1-4 | TRBV5-1
TGCGCCAGCAGCTTGGAATGCTACGAGCAGTACTTC | CASSLECYEQYF | - | - | TRBJ2-7 | TRBV5-1
TGCAGTGCTAGTGACAATCAACGCCAGCCCCAGCATTTT | CSASDNQRQPQHF | - | - | TRBJ1-5 | TRBV20-1
TGTGCCAGCAGCTTGCGGAGTACTGCGATCGTCCCGGGACAGGGTAATTATGGCTACACCTTC | CASSLRSTAIVPGQGNYGYTF | few | TRBD1 | TRBJ1-2 | TRBV5-6
TGCGCCAGCAGCTTGGTGGCAGGTCTGAACACTGAAGCTTTCTTT | CASSLVAGLNTEAFF | many | - | TRBJ1-1 | TRBV5-1
TGTGCCAGCAGTGAGGGGACTAGTTGGGAGACCCAGTACTTC | CASSEGTSWETQYF | many | TRBD2 | TRBJ2-5 | TRBV2
TGCAGTGCTAGACCCGACACAGATACGCAGTATTTT | CSARPDTDTQYF | many | - | TRBJ2-3 | TRBV20-1
TGTGCCAGCGTTGGTCTGGCCGAGCAGTACTTC | CASVGLAEQYF | many | - | TRBJ2-7 | TRBV2
TGCAGTGCTCGAGACGGGCACACTGAAGCTTTCTTT | CSARDGHTEAFF | many | - | TRBJ1-1 | TRBV20-1
TGCGCCAGCAGCTTGCAACCCCAGGAGCAGTACTTC | CASSLQPQEQYF | many | - | TRBJ2-7 | TRBV5-1
TGCGCCAGCAGCTTGCCGGGGGGAAGCGAGACCCAGTACTTC | CASSLPGGSETQYF | many | TRBD2 | TRBJ2-5 | TRBV5-1
TGCAGTGCTAGAGATGGGACTAGTGCGATTCGGGGTGAGCAGTTCTTC | CSARDGTSAIRGEQFF | many | TRBD2 | TRBJ2-1 | TRBV20-1
TGCAGTGCTACCGACAAAGGTAACACTGAAGCTTTCTTT | CSATDKGNTEAFF | many | - | TRBJ1-1 | TRBV20-1
TGCAGCGTTGAAGGGACAGGGAACCGCGGCTACACCTTC | CSVEGTGNRGYTF | many | TRBD1 | TRBJ1-2 | TRBV29-1
TGTGCCATCAGTGACCCTGGACTAGCGGGAGGTTTGGATGAGCAGTTCTTC | CAISDPGLAGGLDEQFF | many | TRBD2 | TRBJ2-1 | TRBV10-3
TGTGCCAGCGCCTTGGGGTGGGAATTCATAGCGAACACCGGGGAGCTGTTTTTT | CASALGWEFIANTGELFF | - | - | TRBJ2-2 | TRBV7-8
TGCGCCAGCGGAAGGACAGCTAGCACAGATACGCAGTATTTT | CASGRTASTDTQYF | many | - | TRBJ2-3 | TRBV5-1
TGTGCCAGCAGTTTATGGGGTTACGAGCAGTACTTC | CASSLWGYEQYF | many | - | TRBJ2-7 | TRBV28
TGTGCCAGCAGCCCATCCCCAGGGCTGTCATACGAGCAGTACTTC | CASSPSPGLSYEQYF | many | - | TRBJ2-7 | TRBV9
TGTGCCAGCAGCCTCCGGGACAGGAATTCACCCCTCCACTTT | CASSLRDRNSPLHF | many | TRBD1 | TRBJ1-6 | TRBV3-1
TGCGCCAGCAGCACTCACCGGGGCCAGCAGTTCTTC | CASSTHRGQQFF | many | - | TRBJ2-1 | TRBV5-1
TGTGCCAGCAGCTTAGGGGGGCGGACATCCTACGAGCAGTACTTC | CASSLGGRTSYEQYF | many | - | TRBJ2-7 | TRBV7-2
TGTGCCAGCAGGTGGGACCCCGACTCCTACAATGAGCAGTTCTTC | CASRWDPDSYNEQFF | many | - | TRBJ2-1 | TRBV7-3
TGCGCCAGCAGCTTGAGAGAACTAGGGGACAATGAGCAGTTCTTC | CASSLRELGDNEQFF | many | - | TRBJ2-1 | TRBV5-1